These 9 T cell receptor beta chains were sequenced from one sample in a study of T cells in Graves' hyperthyroidism and ophthalmopathy. RNA transcripts gave rise to amplified TCR beta CDR3 regions. The study used the HTBI primer set for a first-round RT-PCR of the TCR CDR3. One entry per CDR3 protein, called by TCRdb with MiXCR from the multiplex PCR reads. The sample has roughly 350,000 distinct CDR3 sequences, roughly 15% seen once. The sequenced material came from blood. The origin of the receptors is a woman in her twenties or thirties with Graves' ophthalmopathy.

The gene calls are TRBV2 and TRBJ2-7; 8 nucleotides match TRBD2. Germline V CDR1 and CDR2: SNHLY, FYNNEI. The CDR3 is made up of 18 amino acids. V was pared by 1 base and J by 3 bases, with 14 bases of the junction left unmatched. CDR3 DNA: TGTGCCAGCAGTGAAGTGAGAAGGCGGGAGGTCCGGGGCTACGAGCAGTACTTC. It encodes CASSEVRRREVRGYEQYF.

This clonotype has at least ten counts. V is TRBV7-9 and J is TRBJ2-7; perhaps TRBD1 as D (6 bases). The germline CDR1 and CDR2 sequences are SEHNR and FQNEAQ (reference sequence). The CDR3 runs to 14 residues. The V gene lost 1 base and the J gene lost 4 bases, with 11 bases spanning the gap. Here the CDR3 reads CASSLDGGRYEQYF. The DNA for the CDR3 is TGTGCCAGCAGCTTAGATGGGGGCCGGTACGAGCAGTACTTC.

This clonotype was observed at least ten times. V and J are TRBV5-5 and TRBJ2-2; the D gene could be TRBD1 or TRBD2 (6 bases each). CDR1 is SGHKS and CDR2 is YYEKEE in the germline V gene (reference sequence). V gave up 3 bases and J gave up 3 bases, with 12 bases separating them. The CDR3 covers 15 residues. CDR3 protein: CASSWRGYDTGELFF. The CDR3 DNA reads as TGTGCCAGCAGCTGGAGGGGGTACGACACCGGGGAGCTGTTTTTT.

This clonotype was seen ten or more times. V is TRBV3-1 and J is TRBJ1-1; tentatively, D is TRBD1 (5 bases). CDR1 and CDR2 (germline): LGHDT, YNNKEL (reference sequence). V was clipped by 4 bases and J by 3 bases, with 9 bases between them. CDR3 size: 13 residues. The CDR3 reads CASSLVGDTEAFF. CDR3 coding DNA: TGTGCCAGCAGCCTCGTGGGGGACACTGAAGCTTTCTTT. The complete variable domain, with remaining parts taken from reference TRBV3-1 and TRBJ1-1, reads DTAVSQTPKYLVTQMGNDKSIKCEQNLGHDTMYWYKQDSKKFLKIMFSYNNKELIINETVPNRFSPKSPDKAHLNLHINSLELGDSAVYFCASSLVGDTEAFFGQGTRLTVV.

The rearrangement uses TRBV5-1 and TRBJ2-3; TRBD1 matches at 7 bases. The CDR3 consists of 13 residues. Germline CDR1 and CDR2: SGHRS and YFSETQ. J was trimmed by 4 bases and V by 2 bases; bases with no gene match: 1. The CDR3 DNA sequence: TGCGCCAGCAGCTTACAGGGGTCAGATACGCAGTATTTT. It yields the protein CASSLQGSDTQYF.

V gene TRBV7-2 combines with J gene TRBJ2-2; D remains unclear. The CDR3 sequence is 19 residues long. The V and J ends lost 2 bases and 0 bases respectively, with 19 bases between them. Germline CDR1 SGHTA, CDR2 FQGNSA. CDR3 nucleotides: TGTGCCAGCAGCTTATGGGCCGGACGGCAATCCGCGAACACCGGGGAGCTGTTTTTT. As protein: CASSLWAGRQSANTGELFF.

This clonotype was recorded at least ten times. The chain has TRBV5-1 and TRBJ2-7; 9 nucleotides agree with TRBD1. The CDR3 consists of 13 residues. The germline CDR1 and CDR2 sequences are SGHRS and YFSETQ. The J segment lost 2 bases and the V segment lost 6 bases, leaving 3 bases of the junction unmatched. CDR3 protein: CASTGTGTYEQYF. DNA of the CDR3: TGCGCCAGCACCGGGACAGGGACCTACGAGCAGTACTTC. Looking up the rest from reference TRBV5-1 and TRBJ2-7 gives the full variable domain: KAGVTQTPRYLIKTRGQQVTLSCSPISGHRSVSWYQQTPGQGLQFLFEYFSETQRNKGNFPGRFSGRQFSNSRSEMNVSTLELGDSALYLCASTGTGTYEQYFGPGTRLTVT.

This clonotype has a count of ten or more. The chain combines TRBV27 with TRBJ1-1; D gene uncertain. V lost 3 bases and J 6 bases, leaving 14 bases between the germline ends. The germline CDR1 and CDR2 sequences are MNHEY and SMNVEV (reference sequence). The CDR3 contains 14 residues. CDR3 sequence (DNA): TGTGCCAGCAGTTTTTCGGTCCCGACGGCTGAAGCTTTCTTT. Translated: CASSFSVPTAEAFF.

Notes on this clonotype: This could be a read error, since a much larger clone is one nucleotide away. The chain couples TRBV29-1 to TRBJ1-6; TRBD1 is a possible D gene (6 bases). The CDR3 loop spans 13 amino acids. Germline lookup yields CDR1 SQVTM and CDR2 ANQGSEA. The CDR3: CSVREGDNSPFHF. CDR3 DNA: TGCAGCGTAAGAGAAGGGGACAATTCACCCTTCCACTTT.